The source of this T cell receptor beta chain is a study of T cell clones after liver transplantation. Study-wide results and limits: A larger donor-reactive than third-party decline suggested partial antigen-specific deletion. Migration into the graft, not deletion, may explain lost graft donor-reactive T cells.

Profiling relied on immunoSEQ multiplex PCR, and the TCRdb table lists in-frame clones only, not all of them. The sample carries just under 60,000 clones, about two thirds recorded once. V dropped 4 bases and J dropped 2 bases, with 15 bases sitting between them. Germline V CDR1 and CDR2: SNHLY, FYNNEI. The CDR3 extends over 16 amino acids. A note on this clone: Its specificity is unknown.

The input for sequencing was CD4+ T cells from blood, taken at the 15-month timepoint. This rearrangement joins TRBV2 to TRBJ1-5, with D tentatively TRBD1 (6 bases). This TCR was recovered from a human patient who received a liver transplant. Some of the T cells may derive from the graft donor. CDR3 sequence reads: CASSVRGGFGNQPQHF. The CDR3 DNA is TGTGCCAGCAGTGTAAGGGGGGGCTTTGGCAATCAGCCCCAGCATTTT.